This TCR beta chain derives from a study of graft-versus-host responses after intestinal transplantation. Study summary: Multivisceral, liver-intestinal, or isolated intestinal transplants were received by the recipients.

The V and J ends lost 7 bases and 1 base respectively, with 18 bases between them. The CDR3 runs to 16 residues. Germline CDR1 and CDR2: LNHDA and SQIVND (reference sequence). Notes on the study in general: Individuals carrying graft-donor T cell macrochimerism showed high graft-versus-host to host-versus-graft clonal ratios in allografts. GvH clone levels peaked in circulation, and this peak was associated with early post-transplant HvG declines. Analysis identified GvH clones in recipient marrow, with some appearing first in ileum or blood.

In regard to this clone: Its specificity is unknown.

Clones were read by immunoSEQ multiplex PCR, and TCRdb kept only the in-frame ones, dropping some. This table holds roughly 97,000 clones, over 75% found once. The source was PBMCs, collected 450 to 480 days after intestinal transplant. This chain joins TRBV19 and TRBJ2-3; maybe TRBD2 (7 bases). The sequence derives from a human patient who received an intestinal transplant, so some T cells may come from the graft donor. CDR3 sequence reads: CASTGGRGRGTDTQYF. In nucleotides, the CDR3 is TGTGCCAGTACCGGGGGGCGGGGTCGAGGCACAGATACGCAGTATTTT.